These T cell receptor beta chains were read from a single sample in a study of early T cells in non-severe SARS-CoV-2 infection. TCRdb recomputed calls from the 5' RACE reads with MiXCR, one row per CDR3 protein. The sample has roughly 50,000 distinct CDR3 sequences; 7% to 8% are singletons. Sequenced material: whole blood. Receptors originate from an adult who was a healthcare worker with PCR-confirmed SARS-CoV-2 infection or an uninfected control (not recorded which). The CDR3 runs from the conserved cysteine through the conserved F or W. Fields, in order: D gene, CDR3 length, J gene, V gene, clone size, CDR3 DNA, CDR3 protein. D genes are given only for firm matches. Clone size, where shown, is once, few, many, or a class for clones that have expanded.

d_call: .
cdr3_length: 13
j_call: TRBJ2-7
v_call: TRBV6-6
clone_size: .
cdr3_nt: TGTGCCAGCAGTCCTTCACAGGGTGGCGAGCAGTACTTC
cdr3_aa: CASSPSQGGEQYF

d_call: .
cdr3_length: 15
j_call: TRBJ2-7
v_call: TRBV6-2/TRBV6-3
clone_size: few
cdr3_nt: TGTGCCAGCAGTCGGCGGGGCCCTGAACCCTACGAGCAGTACTTC
cdr3_aa: CASSRRGPEPYEQYF

d_call: .
cdr3_length: 12
j_call: TRBJ2-5
v_call: TRBV6-2/TRBV6-3
clone_size: many
cdr3_nt: TGTGCCAGCAGTTACAGGGCAGAGACCCAGTACTTC
cdr3_aa: CASSYRAETQYF

d_call: TRBD1
cdr3_length: 17
j_call: TRBJ2-2
v_call: TRBV4-1
clone_size: many
cdr3_nt: TGCGCCAGCAGCCTTCTAGGACAGGGGCGTAACACCGGGGAGCTGTTTTTT
cdr3_aa: CASSLLGQGRNTGELFF

d_call: .
cdr3_length: 14
j_call: TRBJ2-1
v_call: TRBV21-1
clone_size: many
cdr3_nt: TGTGCCAGCAGCAAACCCACGACCGACAATGAGCAGTTCTTC
cdr3_aa: CASSKPTTDNEQFF

d_call: .
cdr3_length: 14
j_call: TRBJ2-1
v_call: TRBV20-1
clone_size: many
cdr3_nt: TGCAGTGCTAGAGTTGGGGACCCATACAATGAGCAGTTCTTC
cdr3_aa: CSARVGDPYNEQFF

d_call: .
cdr3_length: 17
j_call: TRBJ2-2
v_call: TRBV24-1
clone_size: many
cdr3_nt: TGTGCCACCAGTGATGTTCAGGGATCTTGGAACACCGGGGAGCTGTTTTTT
cdr3_aa: CATSDVQGSWNTGELFF

d_call: .
cdr3_length: 14
j_call: TRBJ2-5
v_call: TRBV28
clone_size: many
cdr3_nt: TGTGCCAGCAGTTTAGTTTCAGGTCGAGAGACCCAGTACTTC
cdr3_aa: CASSLVSGRETQYF

d_call: TRBD2
cdr3_length: 15
j_call: TRBJ2-1
v_call: TRBV5-4
clone_size: .
cdr3_nt: TGTGCCAGCAGCTCGACTAGCGGGGGGTTGGATGAGCAGTTCTTC
cdr3_aa: CASSSTSGGLDEQFF

d_call: TRBD1
cdr3_length: 13
j_call: TRBJ1-2
v_call: TRBV20-1
clone_size: many
cdr3_nt: TGCAGTGCTTCAACGACAGGGTCTTATGGCTACACCTTC
cdr3_aa: CSASTTGSYGYTF

d_call: TRBD2
cdr3_length: 14
j_call: TRBJ2-3
v_call: TRBV20-1
clone_size: .
cdr3_nt: TGCAGTGCTAGTTCAGCGGGGGGCACAGATACGCAGTATTTT
cdr3_aa: CSASSAGGTDTQYF

d_call: .
cdr3_length: 16
j_call: TRBJ1-5
v_call: TRBV20-1
clone_size: many
cdr3_nt: TGCAGTGCTGGACTTTTAGGGTTAGATAGCAATCAGCCCCAGCATTTT
cdr3_aa: CSAGLLGLDSNQPQHF

d_call: .
cdr3_length: 15
j_call: TRBJ2-7
v_call: TRBV6-5
clone_size: many
cdr3_nt: TGTGCCAGCAGTTACTCGTTTACACAGCCCTACGAGCAGTACTTC
cdr3_aa: CASSYSFTQPYEQYF

d_call: .
cdr3_length: 16
j_call: TRBJ2-1
v_call: TRBV4-1
clone_size: few
cdr3_nt: TGCGCCAGCAGCCAAGTCGACCTTATCTCCTACAATGAGCAGTTCTTC
cdr3_aa: CASSQVDLISYNEQFF

d_call: TRBD2
cdr3_length: 13
j_call: TRBJ2-1
v_call: TRBV6-2/TRBV6-3
clone_size: medium-sized
cdr3_nt: TGTGCCAGCAACGGACTAGCGGGGCATGAGCAGTTCTTC
cdr3_aa: CASNGLAGHEQFF

d_call: .
cdr3_length: 14
j_call: TRBJ1-5
v_call: TRBV28
clone_size: many
cdr3_nt: TGTGCCAGCAGTTCGGGACATTCGAATCAGCCCCAGCATTTT
cdr3_aa: CASSSGHSNQPQHF

d_call: .
cdr3_length: 13
j_call: TRBJ2-3
v_call: TRBV2
clone_size: many
cdr3_nt: TGTGCCAGCAGCTCCGACCGCACAGATACGCAGTATTTT
cdr3_aa: CASSSDRTDTQYF

d_call: .
cdr3_length: 17
j_call: TRBJ2-6
v_call: TRBV10-3
clone_size: few
cdr3_nt: TGTGCCATCAGTGACTCTCCCCCCTCCTCTGGGGCCAACGTCCTGACTTTC
cdr3_aa: CAISDSPPSSGANVLTF

d_call: .
cdr3_length: 14
j_call: TRBJ1-5
v_call: TRBV3-1
clone_size: many
cdr3_nt: TGTGCCAGCAGCCAAGCTTCCCAAACTCAGCCCCAGCATTTT
cdr3_aa: CASSQASQTQPQHF

d_call: .
cdr3_length: 13
j_call: TRBJ2-2
v_call: TRBV3-1
clone_size: many
cdr3_nt: TGTGCCAGCAGCCAGTTTTCCACCGGGGAGCTGTTTTTT
cdr3_aa: CASSQFSTGELFF

d_call: TRBD1
cdr3_length: 15
j_call: TRBJ1-5
v_call: TRBV10-2
clone_size: many
cdr3_nt: TGCGCCAGCAGTTCCCCCGGGACAGGGAGACAGCCCCAGCATTTT
cdr3_aa: CASSSPGTGRQPQHF

d_call: .
cdr3_length: 16
j_call: TRBJ2-7
v_call: TRBV13
clone_size: .
cdr3_nt: TGTGCCAGCAGCTTAGGCCCGGGGCTCTCAACATACGAGCAGTACTTC
cdr3_aa: CASSLGPGLSTYEQYF

d_call: TRBD1
cdr3_length: 14
j_call: TRBJ2-7
v_call: TRBV19
clone_size: many
cdr3_nt: TGTGCCAGTAGTTCCGGGACAGGTCCCTACGAGCAGTACTTC
cdr3_aa: CASSSGTGPYEQYF

d_call: TRBD1
cdr3_length: 15
j_call: TRBJ2-7
v_call: TRBV28
clone_size: .
cdr3_nt: TGTGCCAGCAGTTTCCGGGACAGGGTTTACCCCGAGCAGTACTTC
cdr3_aa: CASSFRDRVYPEQYF

d_call: .
cdr3_length: 14
j_call: TRBJ1-4
v_call: TRBV6-6
clone_size: few
cdr3_nt: TGTGCCAGCAGTTACAGTAGGGAGGGTGAAAAACTGTTTTTT
cdr3_aa: CASSYSREGEKLFF

d_call: .
cdr3_length: 15
j_call: TRBJ2-3
v_call: TRBV5-4
clone_size: .
cdr3_nt: TGTGCCAGCAGCTTGCCGGGACCGCAATTAGTTACGCAGTATTTT
cdr3_aa: CASSLPGPQLVTQYF

d_call: .
cdr3_length: 18
j_call: TRBJ2-7
v_call: TRBV12-3/TRBV12-4
clone_size: .
cdr3_nt: TGTGCCAGCAGTCCCCTGGACTTCCCAAGGCCGGGGAAACACGAGCAGTACTTC
cdr3_aa: CASSPLDFPRPGKHEQYF

d_call: TRBD1
cdr3_length: 17
j_call: TRBJ2-1
v_call: TRBV18
clone_size: .
cdr3_nt: TGTGCCAGCTCACCACGACAGGGCTCGAGCTCCTACAATGAGCAGTTCTTC
cdr3_aa: CASSPRQGSSSYNEQFF

d_call: TRBD2
cdr3_length: 16
j_call: TRBJ2-3
v_call: TRBV5-5
clone_size: .
cdr3_nt: TGTGCCAGCAGCTGGAGACTAGCGGGGCTCACAGATACGCAGTATTTT
cdr3_aa: CASSWRLAGLTDTQYF

d_call: TRBD1
cdr3_length: 14
j_call: TRBJ2-7
v_call: TRBV13
clone_size: few
cdr3_nt: TGTGCCAGCAGCCACCGGACAGGAAATTACGAGCAGTACTTC
cdr3_aa: CASSHRTGNYEQYF

d_call: TRBD1
cdr3_length: 16
j_call: TRBJ2-3
v_call: TRBV12-3/TRBV12-4
clone_size: .
cdr3_nt: TGTGCCAGCAGTTTGGGGGACAGGGGGTTCGCAGATACGCAGTATTTT
cdr3_aa: CASSLGDRGFADTQYF

d_call: TRBD2
cdr3_length: 15
j_call: TRBJ2-3
v_call: TRBV15
clone_size: .
cdr3_nt: TGTGCCACCAGCAGAGCTAGCGGGGGGGCAGATACGCAGTATTTT
cdr3_aa: CATSRASGGADTQYF

d_call: .
cdr3_length: 15
j_call: TRBJ1-5
v_call: TRBV19
clone_size: many
cdr3_nt: TGTGCCAGTAGTATGGACGGCGATAGCAATCAGCCCCAGCAATTT
cdr3_aa: CASSMDGDSNQPQQF

d_call: TRBD1
cdr3_length: 14
j_call: TRBJ1-6
v_call: TRBV3-1
clone_size: .
cdr3_nt: TGTGCCAGCAGCCTAGGACAGGGTTATTCACCCCTCCACTTT
cdr3_aa: CASSLGQGYSPLHF

d_call: .
cdr3_length: 8
j_call: TRBJ2-5
v_call: TRBV29-1
clone_size: .
cdr3_nt: TGCAGCGTGGGACCCCAGTGGTTC
cdr3_aa: CSVGPQWF

d_call: .
cdr3_length: 12
j_call: TRBJ2-7
v_call: TRBV6-7
clone_size: many
cdr3_nt: TGTGCCAGCAGTTACGGGGAGTCCAGGGAGTACTTC
cdr3_aa: CASSYGESREYF

d_call: TRBD1
cdr3_length: 15
j_call: TRBJ1-3
v_call: TRBV28
clone_size: many
cdr3_nt: TGTGCCAGCAGCACCCCCGGGACAGATCGAAACACCATATATTTT
cdr3_aa: CASSTPGTDRNTIYF

d_call: TRBD1
cdr3_length: 13
j_call: TRBJ1-2
v_call: TRBV5-4
clone_size: many
cdr3_nt: TGTGCCAGCAGCCTACAGGGGGCAGGTGGCTACACCTTC
cdr3_aa: CASSLQGAGGYTF

d_call: .
cdr3_length: 14
j_call: TRBJ1-5
v_call: TRBV5-1
clone_size: many
cdr3_nt: TGCGCCAGCAGCTCCGGACAACCCAATCAGCCCCAGCATTTT
cdr3_aa: CASSSGQPNQPQHF

d_call: .
cdr3_length: 15
j_call: TRBJ1-1
v_call: TRBV6-2/TRBV6-3
clone_size: .
cdr3_nt: TGTGCCAGCAGTTATGGGGCAGCTAGGGACACTGAAGCTTTCTTT
cdr3_aa: CASSYGAARDTEAFF

d_call: .
cdr3_length: 16
j_call: TRBJ2-2
v_call: TRBV12-3/TRBV12-4
clone_size: many
cdr3_nt: TGTGCCAGCAGTCGAGTCGGGGCCGCGAACACCGGGGAGCTGTTTTTT
cdr3_aa: CASSRVGAANTGELFF

d_call: TRBD1
cdr3_length: 20
j_call: TRBJ1-6
v_call: TRBV12-3/TRBV12-4
clone_size: many
cdr3_nt: TGTGCCAGCAGGCCCGGACCCCGGTTTGGACAGGGTCCAATTAATTCACCCCTCCACTTT
cdr3_aa: CASRPGPRFGQGPINSPLHF